The present T cell receptor beta chain was sequenced within a study of Ad26.COV2.S vaccination and SARS-CoV-2 variants. Study-wide context: Each vaccinee took Ad26.COV2.S intramuscularly, once or twice 56 days apart.

Sample treatment: some 20 received Ad26.COV2.S at low or high dose, single or two shots; 5 received placebo; per-sample allocation not given. Sampling was done on day 63 after the first vaccine or placebo injection. This adult donor, from Boston, was 18-55 years old. On this clone itself: Its antigen is unidentified.

CDR3 length: 14 amino acids. Trimming shortened V by 0 bases and J by 1 base, and 7 bases separated the two germline ends. CDR1 is SGDLS, CDR2 YYNGEE, per germline. General observations from the study: Placebo and vaccine recipients had non-spike TCR breadth that was similar. Analyses that measured TCR breadth and depth may have underestimated total T cell responses.

Clones were read by immunoSEQ multiplex PCR, and TCRdb kept only the in-frame ones, dropping some. The sample holds about 350,000 clones; around 86% are singletons and the top ten take 3.4%. V gene TRBV9 combines with J gene TRBJ1-1; D is unresolved. This TCR derives from a person aged 18-60 years who received the Ad26.COV2.S COVID-19 vaccine or a placebo. The sequencing used peripheral blood, collected in a trial of Ad26.COV2.S vaccine versus placebo. This CDR3 is CASSVDQRNTEAFF. CDR3 in DNA: TGTGCCAGCAGCGTAGACCAGCGGAACACTGAAGCTTTCTTT.